Reported below is one T cell receptor (beta chain). The antigen remains undetermined. Next came a second PCR, run for about 6 to 12 cycles, which used a sample-barcoded 5' primer along with a J-beta primer mix. Each TCR beta cDNA got a 12-nucleotide random molecular identifier. One entry per CDR3 protein results from TCRdb running MiXCR on the 5' RACE reads. The top ten clones hold 20% to 25% of a sample with 910,000 or so distinct CDR3 sequences, roughly 50% of them seen once. Isolation per sample recovered at least 7 million PBMCs. This entry belongs to a study of blood T cells in healthy people across ages. Regarding the study as a whole: Reliance upon unsorted PBMCs precluded definitive naive versus antigen-experienced comparison.

The sequencing input was blood. This receptor was obtained from a woman aged 55 to 70 in good health.

The CDR3 region is CASSRDTRPAIHSNQPQHF. DNA for the CDR3: TGTGCCAGCAGTCGCGACACCCGGCCGGCAATTCATAGCAATCAGCCCCAGCATTTT. The rearrangement joins TRBV28 to TRBJ1-5, with no clear D. The V and J ends lost 5 bases and 0 bases respectively, with 23 bases between them. CDR1 is MDHEN, CDR2 SYDVKM, per germline. This CDR3 contains 19 residues.